This passage covers 30 T cell receptor beta chains from one sample sequenced in a study of shared clonotypes between healthy human individuals. TCRdb keeps only in-frame clones here, not all; method: immunoSEQ multiplex PCR. The repertoire holds some 1 million clones, with more than 65% as singletons. Sample: memory CD4+ T cells sorted from blood. Subset reported: CD45RA-negative fraction. Receptors originate from a man aged 18 to 29 in good health.

V gene TRBV5-4 combines with J gene TRBJ2-7, with 7 bases matching TRBD1. The CDR3 runs to 15 residues. CDR1 SGHNT and CDR2 YYREEE come from the germline V gene (reference sequence). J lost 7 bases, V lost 2 bases, and 12 bases had no gene match. CDR3 region: CASSLPHAGGREQYF. Written as DNA, the CDR3 is TGTGCCAGCAGCTTACCTCACGCAGGGGGTAGAGAGCAGTACTTC. Supplemented by reference TRBV5-4 and TRBJ2-7, the full variable domain reads ETGVTQSPTHLIKTRGQQVTLRCSSQSGHNTVSWYQQALGQGPQFIFQYYREEENGRGNFPPRFSGLQFPNYSSELNVNALELDDSALYLCASSLPHAGGREQYFGPGTRLTVT.

V is TRBV6-1 and J is TRBJ1-2; 10 positions agree with TRBD1. CDR3 length: 16 amino acids. Unmatched junction bases numbered 6, after V lost 4 bases and J lost 1 base. The germline CDR1 and CDR2 sequences are MNHNS and SASEGT. This CDR3 reads CASSGRDRGFNYGYTF. Written as DNA, the CDR3 is TGTGCCAGCAGTGGCCGGGACAGGGGTTTTAACTATGGCTACACCTTC.

This clone was recorded once. The chain has TRBV5-5 and TRBJ1-1; no clear D. CDR3 size: 15 residues. The germline gives CDR1 SGHKS, CDR2 YYEKEE (reference sequence). Deletions cut 0 bases from V and 1 base from J, with 10 bases between. The CDR3 sequence is CASSLEYRQNTEAFF. In DNA, the CDR3 is TGTGCCAGCAGCTTGGAATACAGACAGAACACTGAAGCTTTCTTT. The full variable domain, its missing parts supplied by reference TRBV5-5 and TRBJ1-1, is DAGVTQSPTHLIKTRGQQVTLRCSPISGHKSVSWYQQVLGQGPQFIFQYYEKEERGRGNFPDRFSARQFPNYSSELNVNALLLGDSALYLCASSLEYRQNTEAFFGQGTRLTVV.

V usage is TRBV5-3 and J usage is TRBJ2-7, with no clear D. TRBV5-3 is noted as an ORF with a role that remains uncertain. V lost 4 bases, J lost 12 bases, and 11 bases lay in between. The CDR3 consists of 10 residues. The CDR3: CARSTRLRYF. CDR3 DNA sequence: TGTGCCAGAAGCACCCGCCTACGGTACTTC.

This rearrangement joins TRBV25-1 to TRBJ1-5, with no clear D. The CDR3 loop spans 15 amino acids. The V gene lost 2 bases and the J gene lost 4 bases, with 12 bases spanning the gap. Germline CDR1 is MGHDK and CDR2 is SYGVNS. The CDR3 nucleotides read TGTGCCAGCAGTGAACCCGGCAGAGAAAATCAGCCCCAGCATTTT. Residues: CASSEPGRENQPQHF.

The chain is built from TRBV7-2 and TRBJ2-3; D is unclear. The CDR3 loop spans 13 amino acids. The germline CDR1 and CDR2 sequences are SGHTA and FQGNSA. Trimming stripped 8 bases from V and 0 bases from J, with 9 bases between. The CDR3, as DNA: TGTGCCAGCCGCACGGCTAGCACAGATACGCAGTATTTT. Its protein product is CASRTASTDTQYF.

This chain connects TRBV6-1 to TRBJ2-5, with 9 nucleotides matching TRBD1. This CDR3 region has 16 residues. The V gene end was trimmed by 0 bases and the J gene end by 5 bases; junction bases not matched to a gene: 7. From germline, CDR1 is MNHNS and CDR2 SASEGT. The CDR3: CASSEAWGQGGETQYF. Written as DNA, the CDR3 is TGTGCCAGCAGTGAAGCCTGGGGACAGGGAGGGGAGACCCAGTACTTC.

V usage is TRBV19 and J usage is TRBJ1-4; TRBD1 might be the D (5 bases). V was clipped by 3 bases and J by 5 bases, with 13 bases between them. CDR3 length: 15 amino acids. Per the germline V gene, CDR1 is LNHDA and CDR2 is SQIVND (reference sequence). DNA of the CDR3: TGTGCCAGTAGTATGGGGCAGACAGTGAATGAAAAACTGTTTTTT. Residues: CASSMGQTVNEKLFF.

About this clone: A far larger clone is one nucleotide away, so this likely arose from a read error. V and J are TRBV6-5 and TRBJ2-2; a weak D match, TRBD1 (6 bases). Germline V gene sequence: CDR1 MNHEY, CDR2 SVGAGI. This CDR3 contains 14 residues. The ends were cut back, 5 bases at V and 1 base at J, with 8 bases in the middle. The chain's CDR3 is CASSPQGNTGELFF. The CDR3 DNA reads TGTGCCAGCAGTCCACAGGGGAACACCGGGGAGCTGTTTTTT.

The chain links TRBV5-1 to TRBJ2-7, with D possibly being TRBD1 or TRBD2 (5 bases each). This CDR3 is built from 16 residues. V gave up 0 bases and J gave up 2 bases, with 15 bases separating them. The V gene's germline CDR1 is SGHRS and CDR2 YFSETQ. As DNA, the CDR3 is TGCGCCAGCAGCTTGGGAGGGACGTCCCTTACCTACGAGCAGTACTTC. Translating it yields CASSLGGTSLTYEQYF.

Turning to this clone: Other nucleotide sequences from this sample produce the same CDR3. The rearrangement uses TRBV7-2 and TRBJ2-7, with 9 bases matching TRBD1. Germline V lookup: CDR1 SGHTA, CDR2 FQGNSA. V lost 4 bases, J lost 2 bases, and 3 bases stayed unmatched. This CDR3 spans 14 amino acids. CDR3 DNA: TGTGCCAGCAGCTCGAGGACAGGGGCCTACGAGCAGTACTTC. Its protein product is CASSSRTGAYEQYF.

This sequence joins TRBV21-1 and TRBJ1-1; whether TRBD1, the table's D call, matches the DNA was not checked. TRBV21-1 is a pseudogene. CDR3 size: 10 residues. CDR3 sequence: CASSGTEAFF. The CDR3 DNA reads as TGTGCCAGCTCAGGGACTGAAGCTTTCTTT.

The chain couples TRBV7-9 to TRBJ2-4, with a weak D call TRBD2 (5 bases). The length of the CDR3 is 17 residues. The germline CDR1 and CDR2 sequences are SEHNR and FQNEAQ (reference sequence). V lost 1 base and J 1 base, leaving 14 bases between the germline ends. In DNA, the CDR3 is TGTGCCAGCAGCTTAGGGCCGAACGGGGTTGCCAAAAACATTCAGTACTTC. Its translation is CASSLGPNGVAKNIQYF.

This chain links TRBV23-1 with TRBJ2-5; D uncertain. TRBV23-1 is given ORF status, its function remaining uncertain. V lost 11 bases and J lost 2, with 3 bases in between. The CDR3 extends over 9 amino acids. DNA of the CDR3: TGCGCCTGGCAAGAGACCCAGTACTTC. Translating gives CAWQETQYF.

V is TRBV11-3 and J is TRBJ2-5; 13 bases are a match to TRBD2. The ends lost 4 bases at V and 2 bases at J; junction bases unmatched: 7. The CDR3 is 17 residues long. CDR1 is SGHNT and CDR2 is YENEEA in the germline V gene. CDR3 sequence: CASSSSSGLAGQETQYF. The CDR3, as DNA: TGTGCCAGCAGCTCTAGTTCGGGACTAGCGGGACAAGAGACCCAGTACTTC.

V gene TRBV7-9 combines with J gene TRBJ2-5; no definite D call. The length of the CDR3 is 15 residues. The germline CDR1 and CDR2 sequences are SEHNR and FQNEAQ (reference sequence). The germline V and J ends were trimmed by 1 base and 4 bases, with 13 bases remaining between them. Written as DNA, the CDR3 is TGTGCCAGCAGCTTAGTAGCAGGCTCGGGAGAGACCCAGTACTTC. This codes for CASSLVAGSGETQYF.

The chain has TRBV28 and TRBJ2-4, with D possibly matching TRBD2 (7 bases). In germline, CDR1 is MDHEN, CDR2 SYDVKM. The ends were cut back, 5 bases at V and 8 bases at J, with 16 bases in the middle. The CDR3 has 14 residues. CDR3 nucleotide sequence: TGTGCCAGCAGTGAGAGGGGGGGTCGAGACATTCAGTACTTC. This encodes CASSERGGRDIQYF.

This chain links TRBV7-2 with TRBJ2-5; unclear D gene. CDR1 and CDR2 from the germline V gene are SGHTA and FQGNSA. CDR3 length: 14 residues. The V gene lost 3 bases and the J gene lost 5 bases, with 13 bases spanning the gap. CDR3 region: CASSFRRVKETQYF. The CDR3 region has the DNA TGTGCCAGCAGCTTTAGACGGGTTAAGGAGACCCAGTACTTC.

This chain connects TRBV7-2 to TRBJ2-4; D gene ambiguous. Germline-derived CDR1 and CDR2 are SGHTA and FQGNSA. This CDR3 has 15 amino acids. V shed 8 bases and J shed 3 bases, with 17 bases lying between them. DNA of the CDR3: TGTGCCAGCTCCTTCCTCGTAGATAGCAAAAACATTCAGTACTTC. Translated: CASSFLVDSKNIQYF.

This chain links TRBV6-1 with TRBJ2-3; TRBD1 matches 7 bases. The CDR3 loop spans 15 amino acids. Germline values: CDR1 MNHNS, CDR2 SASEGT. The V and J ends lost 6 bases and 6 bases, in that order; junction bases with no gene match: 12. The CDR3 DNA reads TGTGCCAGCAGCCCGGACAGGAGCTGGGGGGATACGCAGTATTTT. It codes for CASSPDRSWGDTQYF.

V is TRBV5-1 and J is TRBJ2-5, with 10 bases fitting TRBD2. Looked up from germline, CDR1 is SGHRS and CDR2 is YFSETQ. This CDR3 contains 15 residues. The V gene end was trimmed by 3 bases and the J gene end by 4 bases; junction bases not matched to a gene: 6. CDR3 protein: CASSSQAGGRETQYF. CDR3 coding DNA: TGCGCCAGCAGCTCTCAAGCGGGGGGGCGAGAGACCCAGTACTTC. Together with reference TRBV5-1 and TRBJ2-5, the CDR3 gives the full variable domain: KAGVTQTPRYLIKTRGQQVTLSCSPISGHRSVSWYQQTPGQGLQFLFEYFSETQRNKGNFPGRFSGRQFSNSRSEMNVSTLELGDSALYLCASSSQAGGRETQYFGPGTRLLVL.

This rearrangement joins TRBV7-6 to TRBJ1-2, with a possible D match to TRBD1 (5 bases). The CDR3 totals 12 residues. Germline CDR1 is SGHVS and CDR2 is FNYEAQ. V dropped 1 base and J dropped 6 bases, with 6 bases sitting between them. CDR3 amino acids: CASSLDRNGYTF. DNA of the CDR3: TGTGCCAGCAGCTTAGACAGGAATGGCTACACCTTC.

This chain links TRBV5-1 with TRBJ2-3; 8 nucleotides line up with TRBD2. The CDR3 runs 17 residues. The V and J ends lost 0 bases and 5 bases, in that order; junction bases with no gene match: 11. Looked up from germline, CDR1 is SGHRS and CDR2 is YFSETQ. The chain's CDR3 is CASSLEPAGVIGDTQYF. In DNA, the CDR3 is TGCGCCAGCAGCTTGGAACCAGCGGGGGTAATCGGAGATACGCAGTATTTT.

The V and J genes are TRBV7-2 and TRBJ1-2; 10 nucleotides line up with TRBD1. Germline V gene data show CDR1 as SGHTA and CDR2 as FQGNSA. V lost 3 bases and J lost 8; bases outside the gene matches: 3. The CDR3 runs 13 residues. CDR3 coding DNA: TGTGCCAGCAGCTTCGGGACAGGGGTCGGCTACACCTTC. It codes for CASSFGTGVGYTF. Full variable domain (remainder filled in from reference TRBV7-2 and TRBJ1-2): GAGVSQSPSNKVTEKGKDVELRCDPISGHTALYWYRQSLGQGLEFLIYFQGNSAPDKSGLPSDRFSAERTGGSVSTLTIQRTQQEDSAVYLCASSFGTGVGYTFGSGTRLTVV.

The chain is built from TRBV6-5 and TRBJ2-1; D is perhaps TRBD1 or TRBD2 (5 bases each). Germline V gene data show CDR1 as MNHEY and CDR2 as SVGAGI. Trimming took off 9 bases at V and 2 bases at J, with 17 bases between the two ends. CDR3 size: 15 residues. DNA of the CDR3: TGTGCCAGTCGAGGGACGGGGAGAACCTACAATGAGCAGTTCTTC. Its protein product is CASRGTGRTYNEQFF.

V gene TRBV25-1 combines with J gene TRBJ1-6; a possible D gene is TRBD1 (6 bases). Trimming shortened V by 7 bases and J by 0 bases, and 7 bases separated the two germline ends. The germline CDR1 and CDR2 sequences are MGHDK and SYGVNS. The CDR3 runs 14 residues. CDR3 sequence reads: CASTQGSYNSPLHF. The CDR3 DNA reads TGTGCCAGCACACAGGGCTCCTATAATTCACCCCTCCACTTT.

J is TRBJ2-7 and V is TRBV27; the match to TRBD1 covers 11 bases. This CDR3 spans 12 amino acids. Germline V CDR1 and CDR2: MNHEY, SMNVEV (reference sequence). The V gene end was trimmed by 8 bases and the J gene end by 3 bases; junction bases not matched to a gene: 0. The CDR3: CASGTGGYEQYF. CDR3 DNA sequence: TGTGCCAGCGGGACAGGGGGCTACGAGCAGTACTTC.

The rearrangement uses TRBV29-1 and TRBJ2-5, with D perhaps matching TRBD1 (6 bases). CDR3 size: 13 residues. Germline V gene sequence: CDR1 SQVTM, CDR2 ANQGSEA. V was pared by 6 bases and J by 4 bases, with 15 bases between. CDR3 in DNA: TGCAGCGTCCCGGACAGCGGCCCAGAGACCCAGTACTTC. Amino acid sequence: CSVPDSGPETQYF.

Regarding this clone: Different DNA sequences within this sample yield the same CDR3. The chain carries TRBV6-5 and TRBJ2-7; 9 bases fit TRBD2. CDR1 is MNHEY and CDR2 is SVGAGI in the germline V gene. Trimming removed 4 bases from V and 0 bases from J; junction bases left unmatched: 4. The CDR3 is made up of 15 amino acids. The CDR3 protein is CASSLTSGGSYEQYF. Written as DNA, the CDR3 is TGTGCCAGCAGTTTGACTAGCGGAGGCTCCTACGAGCAGTACTTC.

This clone occurred a few times. CDR3 nucleotides: TGTGCCAGTAGTATGTATTCCCAGCCCCAGCATTTT. Its translation is CASSMYSQPQHF. This chain connects TRBV19 to TRBJ1-5, with unresolved D. Germline loops: CDR1 LNHDA, CDR2 SQIVND (reference sequence). CDR3 length equals 12 residues. V lost 3 bases and J 7 bases, leaving 7 bases between the germline ends.